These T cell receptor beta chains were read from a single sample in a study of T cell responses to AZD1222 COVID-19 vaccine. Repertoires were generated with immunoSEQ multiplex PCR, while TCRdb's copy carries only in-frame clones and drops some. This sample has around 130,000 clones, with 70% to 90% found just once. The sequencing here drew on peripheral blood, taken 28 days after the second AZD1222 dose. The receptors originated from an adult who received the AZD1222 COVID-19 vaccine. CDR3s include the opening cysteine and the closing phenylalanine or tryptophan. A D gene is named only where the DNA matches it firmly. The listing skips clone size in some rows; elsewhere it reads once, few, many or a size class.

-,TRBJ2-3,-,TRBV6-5,TGTGCCAGCAGTTACCCCCAGGGAGCAGATACGCAGTATTTT,CASSYPQGADTQYF
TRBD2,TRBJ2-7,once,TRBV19,TGTGCCAGTAGTATTCGCTCCGGACTAGCGGGGGGTCTTTACGAGCAGTACTTC,CASSIRSGLAGGLYEQYF
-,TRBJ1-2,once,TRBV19,TGTGCCAGTAGGTCAGACAGGACTAACTATGGCTACACCTTC,CASRSDRTNYGYTF
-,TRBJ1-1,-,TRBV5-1,TGCGCCAGCAACCGGGGAGGGGAGGGCACTGAAGCTTTCTTT,CASNRGGEGTEAFF
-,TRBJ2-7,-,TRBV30,TGTGCCTGGAGTGTATCATCCGAGCAGTACTTC,CAWSVSSEQYF
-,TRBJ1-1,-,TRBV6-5,TGTGCCAGCAAATTCGGGGGCTCAGCTTTCTTT,CASKFGGSAFF
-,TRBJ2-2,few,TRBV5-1,TGCGCCAGACCTATAACTCGTCGTTGGACCGGGGAGCTGTTTTTT,CARPITRRWTGELFF
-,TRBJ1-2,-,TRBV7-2,TGTGCCAGCACCAGGTACGACAGGCCCGGTTATGGCTACACCTTC,CASTRYDRPGYGYTF
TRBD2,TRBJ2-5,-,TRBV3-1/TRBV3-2,TGTGCCAGCAGCCCCTGGGAGGGCGTCCAAGAGACCCAGTACTTC,CASSPWEGVQETQYF
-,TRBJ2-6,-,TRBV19,TGTGCCAGTAGTATCGACCTCTCTGGGGCCAACGTCCTGACTTTC,CASSIDLSGANVLTF
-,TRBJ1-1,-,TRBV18,TGTGCCAGCTCACAGGATTTCAACACTGAAGCTTTCTTT,CASSQDFNTEAFF
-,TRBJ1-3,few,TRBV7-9,TGTGCCAGCAGCTCGGGTAGGGCGAGCTCTGGAAACACCATATATTTT,CASSSGRASSGNTIYF
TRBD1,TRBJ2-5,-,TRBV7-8,TGTGCCAGCAGCTTAGCGCTAAGATTGAGTCAGGGGGCGCGGGAGACCCAGTACTTC,CASSLALRLSQGARETQYF
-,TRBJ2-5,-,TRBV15,TGTGCCACCAGCAGAGACGGCTTGGGGACCCAGTACTTC,CATSRDGLGTQYF
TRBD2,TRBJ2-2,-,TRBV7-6,TGTGCCAGCAGCTTAGAAGCGGGGGTGATCACCGGGGAGCTGTTTTTT,CASSLEAGVITGELFF
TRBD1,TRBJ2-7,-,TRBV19,TGTGCCAGTAGTTTTTCCGGGACAGGGCGATACGAGCAGTACTTC,CASSFSGTGRYEQYF
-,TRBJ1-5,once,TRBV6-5,TGTGCCAGCAGCCACAGCAATCAGCCCCAGCATTTT,CASSHSNQPQHF
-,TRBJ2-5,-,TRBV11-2,TGTGCCAGCAGCTTAGTTCATCAAGGGGGGTTCCAAGAGACCCAGTACTTC,CASSLVHQGGFQETQYF
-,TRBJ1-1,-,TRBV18,TGTGCCAGCTCACCAATCGGGGGCGCAACTGAAGCTTTCTTT,CASSPIGGATEAFF
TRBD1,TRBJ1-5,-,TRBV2,TGTGCCAGCAGTGGAGGGGGCTGGGTGCCCCAGCATTTT,CASSGGGWVPQHF
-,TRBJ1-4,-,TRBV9,TGTGCCAGTGGAGATGGGGGTTGGGGTGAAAAACTGTTTTTT,CASGDGGWGEKLFF
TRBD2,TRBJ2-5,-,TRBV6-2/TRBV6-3,TGTGCCAGCAGCTTAGCGGGGCCTTCTACCCAGTACTTC,CASSLAGPSTQYF
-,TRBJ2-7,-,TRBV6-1,TGTGCCAGCAGTGTGTTGGTAGCAGGGGGGTCTGACGAGCAGTACTTC,CASSVLVAGGSDEQYF
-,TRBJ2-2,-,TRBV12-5,TGTGCTAGTGGTTTTGCAACAGTTCTGGGGACCGGGGAGCTGTTTTTT,CASGFATVLGTGELFF
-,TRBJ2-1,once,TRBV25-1,TGTGCCAGCAGTGAGTTAGGGATCTCCTACAATGAGCAGTTCTTC,CASSELGISYNEQFF
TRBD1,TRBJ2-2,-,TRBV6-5,TGTGCCAGCAGGGACGGACAGGGGGCCACCGGGGAGCTGTTTTTT,CASRDGQGATGELFF
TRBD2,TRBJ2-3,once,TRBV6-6,TGTGCCAGCAGTCAACTAGCGGGACTCGGTACGCAGTATTTT,CASSQLAGLGTQYF
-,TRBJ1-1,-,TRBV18,TGTGCCAGCTCACCATTGGCAAACACTGAAGCTTTCTTT,CASSPLANTEAFF
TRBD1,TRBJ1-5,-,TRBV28,TGTGCCAGCAGTTTATGGGCAGGGGGCTATAGCAATCAGCCCCAGCATTTT,CASSLWAGGYSNQPQHF
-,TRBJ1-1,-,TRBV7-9,TGTGCCAGCAGCTTAGATGCGAACACTGAAGCTTTCTTT,CASSLDANTEAFF
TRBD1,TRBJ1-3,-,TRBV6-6,TGTGCCAGCAGTTTACAGGGGGGAAACACCATATATTTT,CASSLQGGNTIYF
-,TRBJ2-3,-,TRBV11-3,TGTGCCAGCAGCCCAGGACTGGCGCGCGCAGATACGCAGTATTTT,CASSPGLARADTQYF
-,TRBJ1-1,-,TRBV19,TGTGCCAGTAGTATGACAGGCAGTGCTGCTGCTTTCTTT,CASSMTGSAAAFF
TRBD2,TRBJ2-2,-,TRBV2,TGTGCCAGCAGTGCTACTAGCGGGGGAAGCACCGGGGAGCTGTTTTTT,CASSATSGGSTGELFF
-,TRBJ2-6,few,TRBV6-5,TGTGCCAGCAGTTACAGGGTGTCTGGGGCCAACGTCCTGACTTTC,CASSYRVSGANVLTF
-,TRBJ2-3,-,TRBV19,TGTGCCAGTAGTATCGGGAATTACAAGGGAGATACGCAGTATTTT,CASSIGNYKGDTQYF
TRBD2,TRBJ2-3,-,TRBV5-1,TGCGCCAGCAGCTCCGGACTAGCGGGGCTCACAGATACGCAGTATTTT,CASSSGLAGLTDTQYF
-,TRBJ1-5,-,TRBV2,TGTGCCAGCAGTGAAGGTTGGGGCCGAGCGCAAGCGAATAGCAATCAGCCCCAGCATTTT,CASSEGWGRAQANSNQPQHF
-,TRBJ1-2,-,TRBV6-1,TGTGCCAGCAGTGAAACGGGCTGGGGGGCACCAGCGAGCTACACCTTC,CASSETGWGAPASYTF
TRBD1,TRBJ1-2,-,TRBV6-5,TGTGCCAGCAGTTACGAGGGGGCCTCCCTCTATGGCTACACCTTC,CASSYEGASLYGYTF
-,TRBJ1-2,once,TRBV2,TGTGCCAGCAGTGAGACAGGAGCTGGCTACACCTTC,CASSETGAGYTF
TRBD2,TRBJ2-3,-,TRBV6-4,TGTGCCAGCAGTTTTTTAGCGGGGGGCACAGATACGCAGTATTTT,CASSFLAGGTDTQYF
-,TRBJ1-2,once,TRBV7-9,TGTGCCAGCAGCGCATCGGGGCCGTCCTATGGCTACACCTTC,CASSASGPSYGYTF
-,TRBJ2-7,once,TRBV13,TGTGCCAGCAGCTTACAGGGCAGGGGAGGTAGAGAGCAGTACTTC,CASSLQGRGGREQYF
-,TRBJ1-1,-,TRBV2,TGTGCCAGCAGGTTCAGGGAGGGTATTGCTGAAGCTTTCTTT,CASRFREGIAEAFF
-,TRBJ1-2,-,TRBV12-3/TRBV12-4,TGTGCCAGCAGTTTTTATAGCCTCTATGGCTACACCTTC,CASSFYSLYGYTF
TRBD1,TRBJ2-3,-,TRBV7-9,TGTGCCACCCGCGACAGGGGCCGGGTAGATACGCAGTATTTT,CATRDRGRVDTQYF
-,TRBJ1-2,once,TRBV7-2,TGTGCCAGCAGCTTAGGACAGACCTATAACTATGGCTACACCTTC,CASSLGQTYNYGYTF
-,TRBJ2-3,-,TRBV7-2,TGTGCCAGCAGCTCCGGAGGGGTTAGCACAGATACGCAGTATTTT,CASSSGGVSTDTQYF
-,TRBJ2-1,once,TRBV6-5,TGTGCCAGCAGTTTCCAATCCTACAATGAGCAGTTCTTC,CASSFQSYNEQFF
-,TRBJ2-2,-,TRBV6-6,TGTGCCAGCAGTTACCAGGGTGGCAACACCGGGGAGCTGTTTTTT,CASSYQGGNTGELFF
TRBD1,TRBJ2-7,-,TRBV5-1,TGCGCCAGCAGCCCCCGGACAGGGGGCGACGAGCAGTACTTC,CASSPRTGGDEQYF
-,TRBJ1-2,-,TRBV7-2,TGTGCCAGCAGCCCGGACGGAAACTATGGCTACACCTTC,CASSPDGNYGYTF
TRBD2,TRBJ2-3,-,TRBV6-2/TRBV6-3,TGTGCCAGCAGTTGGAATGGCGGGGGACGCACAGATACGCAGTATTTT,CASSWNGGGRTDTQYF
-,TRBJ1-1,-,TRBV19,TGTGCCAGTAGTATAGATCTGCACGGGGACACTGAAGCTTTCTTT,CASSIDLHGDTEAFF
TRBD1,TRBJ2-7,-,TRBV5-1,TGCGCCAGCAGCTTGGCGTCTGGGACAGGGGGCTACGAGCAGTACTTC,CASSLASGTGGYEQYF
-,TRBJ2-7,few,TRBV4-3,TGCGCCAGCAGCCAAGATGGGAGAGCCGAGCAGTACTTC,CASSQDGRAEQYF
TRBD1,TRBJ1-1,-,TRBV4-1,TGCGCCAGCAGCGCAGGGGGCGCGATGAACACTGAAGCTTTCTTT,CASSAGGAMNTEAFF
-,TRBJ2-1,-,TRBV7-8,TGTGCCAGCAGTTCAGTGGTACGGGCCTACAATGAGCAGTTCTTC,CASSSVVRAYNEQFF